The sequence of this TCR beta chain was determined in a study of T cells after yellow fever vaccination. This clonotype was seen repeatedly, ten times or more. The V and J ends lost 4 bases and 5 bases, in that order; junction bases with no gene match: 7. Germline lookup yields CDR1 SGHRS and CDR2 YFSETQ. The CDR3 runs to 14 residues. Conversion of TCR transcripts into cDNA relied on 5'RACE template switching, which added a universal primer site and UMIs. One entry per CDR3 protein, called by TCRdb with MiXCR from the 5' RACE reads. This sample has a few hundred thousand distinct CDR3 sequences, with around 3.1% found just once.

Here the sequenced sample was CD4+ T cells sorted from PBMCs, taken 10 days after the yellow fever booster vaccination. The clonotype comes from a man younger than 30 who received the YFV17D yellow fever vaccine. This chain uses TRBV5-1 with TRBJ2-5, with TRBD2 identical over 8 bases. Written as DNA, the CDR3 is TGCGCCAGCAGCCGGACTAGCTCTCGGGAGACCCAGTACTTC. It yields the protein CASSRTSSRETQYF.